This TCR beta chain was captured in a study of tissue T cells after allogeneic stem cell transplantation. TCRdb's copy holds only in-frame clones and misses some; the assay was immunoSEQ multiplex PCR. The repertoire holds about 5,000 clones, with around a third as singletons. CDR3 size: 13 residues. V shed 0 bases and J shed 7 bases, with 10 bases lying between them. CDR1 is LGHNA, CDR2 YNLKQL, per germline (reference sequence). As to time point: mouse harvest day 14 after allogeneic transplant. Each mouse received 10^7 T-cell-depleted marrow cells plus 10^6 splenic CD5+ T cells by tail vein. Mice had MHC-mismatched B6 into BALB/c GVHD, sampled day 7 or 14. Study results and caveats: Shared clones across patients were few; motif clustering revealed tissue-specific shared signatures.

This clone is labeled medium-sized. Its matching antigen is unknown. Gene names follow the mouse nomenclature. The read ends 1 residue shy of where the CDR3 ends; the end is completed using the germline J gene. Source material: skin. This sequence joins TRBV5 and TRBJ2-7; TRBD1 is a possible D gene (5 bases). The clonotype originates from a female BALB/c mouse given C57BL/6 T cells with graft-versus-host disease after an allogeneic hematopoietic cell transplant. The CDR3 region is CASSQDSGWEQYF. The CDR3 DNA, read in part, is TGTGCCAGCAGCCAAGACTCAGGGTGGGAACAGTAC.